This TCR beta chain derives from a study of beta chain features in type 1 diabetes. Study-wide results and caveats: VDJ junctions from patients with type 1 diabetes contained fewer insertions and more deletions. Patients showed naive, central memory and Treg TCRB repertoires that appeared more similar than those of healthy donors.

As for this clone: Its antigen is undetermined.

TCRB transcripts that were expressed got sequenced, as all of the isolated RNA had been reverse transcribed. Assay used: immunoSEQ multiplex PCR; TCRdb lists only in-frame clones, some missing. The data contain 300,000 to 350,000 clones, 6.5% to 10% of them singletons. The CDR3 sequence is 14 residues long. The germline gives CDR1 MNHNS, CDR2 SASEGT. The germline V and J ends were trimmed by 4 bases and 2 bases, with 12 bases remaining between them. The receptor's source is a woman under 30 in good health. The genes are TRBV6-1 and TRBJ2-7; D call uncertain. The specimen sequenced was central memory CD4+ T cells from blood. DNA for the CDR3: TGTGCCAGCAGTGTGTCTGGGAATCCCTACGAGCAGTACTTC. It specifies CASSVSGNPYEQYF.